This TCR beta chain was recorded in a study of shared clonotypes between healthy human individuals (TCRdb year 2020). Concerning the study at large: The cohort comprised a couple of women and three men aged 18 to 49 years. Blood TCR repertoires of roughly five healthy adults were deeply sequenced to estimate repertoire size and the extent of clonotype sharing between individuals. For each donor, CD4 naive and CD4 memory were each run on three plates, CD8 naive on two plates, and CD8 memory on one plate. Per donor, leukapheresis produced somewhere between about 0.94 and 10 billion PBMCs. Libraries were prepared and TCR repertoires were sequenced by different laboratories using diverse techniques, in order to increase sequencing depth and limit assay-specific biases.

About this clone: Its antigen target is currently unknown. Base qualities are not provided; no much larger clone lies one nucleotide away.

The donors were healthy, HIV-negative adults with no recently reported acute infections or vaccinations. Every donor was a Caucasian adult residing in Nashville, Tennessee, USA. Magnetic negative selection was used to enrich CD4+ T cells, after which naive cells were positively selected on CD45RA and the negative fraction became the memory subset. After blood collection by leukapheresis, PBMCs were isolated using Ficoll-Histopaque density gradient centrifugation and then cryopreserved in the vapor phase of liquid nitrogen. Analytical flow cytometry was used to check the purity and quantity of every magnetically sorted T cell population. Each sorted fraction had its genomic DNA isolated and then quantified by UV absorbance on a Nanodrop 2000c. Study-wide conclusions, independent of this receptor: Naive subsets generally had larger estimated clonotype richness than memory subsets. Because the study included a small number of donors, the genetic and exposure-history diversity represented was limited. Based on pairwise subsampling, the degree of clonotype sharing among donors was expected to be affected by sequencing depth. Sampling was restricted to blood, and TCR repertoires in tissues likely differ from the TCR repertoires found in blood. Compared with non-shared clonotypes, clonotypes shared by all four sorted-subset donors had higher generation probabilities. About 5% of naive CD4, 3.5% of naive CD8, 2.3% of memory CD4, and 0.4% of memory CD8 clonotypes were shared across several donors. Incomplete sequencing was indicated by rarefaction of sorted-subset datasets, despite the large sequencing depth.

TCR CDR3 regions were amplified from genomic DNA by multiplex PCR using the deep immunoSEQ assay. Extracted genomic DNA from each cell subset was spread evenly across all wells of several immunoSEQ 96-well plates, with each plate serving as a replicate. For sorted subsets, roughly 190 ng of genomic DNA, equivalent to around 30,000 T cell genomes, went into each replicate PCR. Purified libraries were measured with a Qubit 3.0 fluorometer, size-checked on a Bioanalyzer 2100, and measured again with the KAPA Library Quantification kit. A separate single-read 150-cycle Illumina NextSeq 550 flow cell was used to sequence each immunoSEQ 96-well plate. Regarding the original processing steps: Because the immunoSEQ output included only junctional sequences and no quality scores, the filtering could not be the same as the filtering used for full-length reads. Sequences were annotated with PyIR, a Python wrapper for IgBLAST v1.9, and V/J genes and CDR3 were assigned using IMGT germline references. Any read was removed if the V/J assignment was weak (E-value above 1e-6), the CDR3 was missing, or the read contained stop codons, out-of-frame junctions, or ambiguous translated residues. V3J clonotypes were defined as sequences sharing an identical inferred V gene, J gene, and CDR3 amino acid sequence. Percentage overlap between repertoires was calculated by dividing the number of shared unique clonotypes by the size of the smaller repertoire. Repertoire richness was assessed with RTK rarefaction, the Chao1 estimator, and Recon v2.1 estimates of unobserved clonotypes. Generation probabilities for all TCRbeta clonotypes obtained by the gDNA method from a handful of donors were computed using OLGA. TCRdb holds this immuneACCESS table with in-frame rearrangements only. Some clones are missing; in checked studies, unresolved V genes explain under half, and the rest has no known cause. For V, J and clone size, that table is used; D and trimming come from the DNA. The sample yields approximately 1,500,000 clones; 95% to 99% were counted once. About 0.4% of the sample rests with the top ten.

Sequencing was carried out using naive CD4+ T cells sorted from blood. The cell subset or site label of this sample denotes: CD45RA+ positively selected. The TCR was taken from a man aged 30 to 39 in good health.

The DNA sequence is as follows: TGTGCCTGGAGTCTACTCGGACTAGCGGGAGGTCGGGAGACCCAGTACTTC. Translated, it gives CAWSLLGLAGGRETQYF. This sequence uses TRBV30 and TRBJ2-5; the central 14 bases match TRBD2. Per the germline V gene (reference sequence), GTSNPN is the CDR1 and SVGIG is the CDR2. The CDR3 contains 17 residues, cysteine and phenylalanine counted. Only the CDR3 part of the read is kept: 51 bases, read in frame from the first base. Trimming leaves V shorter by 2 bases and J shorter by 5 bases, with the junction holding 10 bases beyond the gene matches.